What follows is one T cell receptor (beta chain) and its context. Its antigen is unknown. These data are taken from a study of T cell responses to AZD1222 COVID-19 vaccine. Study outcomes and limitations: At study baseline, merely several AZD1222 recipients were seropositive. Spike-specific TCR breadth and depth rose after two AZD1222 doses. Sampled repertoires all dated from after the peak T cell response.

In germline, CDR1 is SGHNT, CDR2 YYREEE (reference sequence). The length of the CDR3 is 12 residues. The V and J ends lost 2 bases and 5 bases respectively, with 6 bases between them. Using immunoSEQ multiplex PCR, the repertoire was profiled, and TCRdb retains in-frame clones only, with some absent. The data show about 100,000 clones, 80% to 95% seen once. The sample consisted of peripheral blood, taken on day 0 of AZD1222 vaccination. The TCR originated in an adult in good health. V is TRBV5-4 and J is TRBJ2-3; D gene ambiguous. As DNA, the CDR3 is TGTGCCAGCAGCTTCGTTCAAGATACGCAGTATTTT. Translating gives CASSFVQDTQYF. Variable domain in full (rest from reference TRBV5-4 and TRBJ2-3): ETGVTQSPTHLIKTRGQQVTLRCSSQSGHNTVSWYQQALGQGPQFIFQYYREEENGRGNFPPRFSGLQFPNYSSELNVNALELDDSALYLCASSFVQDTQYFGPGTRLTVL.